A selection of T cell receptor beta chains follows, all from one sample in a study of cytomegalovirus exposure and HLA in healthy donors. The repertoire was sequenced with immunoSEQ multiplex PCR; TCRdb's copy has only in-frame clones and lacks some. The repertoire holds about 170,000 clones, with 82% as singletons. Sequenced sample: PBMCs. Source of these receptors: a male donor in good health and CMV-seronegative. The CDR3 runs from the conserved cysteine through the conserved F or W. D genes are given only for firm matches. Clone size, where shown, is once, few, many, or a class for clones that have expanded.

V gene	clone size	J gene	D gene	CDR3 DNA	CDR3 protein
TRBV5-6	once	TRBJ2-7	TRBD1	TGTGCCAGCAGTCCAACAGGGGTCGCCGAGCAGTACTTC	CASSPTGVAEQYF
TRBV19	-	TRBJ1-2	-	TGTGCCAGTACCACGGGCGGGGAATACGCCTATGGCTACACCTTC	CASTTGGEYAYGYTF
TRBV6-6	-	TRBJ1-2	-	TGTGCCAGCAGCCAAACAGGGTATCATGGCTACACCTTC	CASSQTGYHGYTF
TRBV29-1	-	TRBJ1-3	-	TGCAGCGTTGAACGGGTAAACACCATATATTTT	CSVERVNTIYF
TRBV9	once	TRBJ2-7	TRBD2	TGTGCCAGCAGCGTAGCTACGGGGGGCGAGCAGTACTTC	CASSVATGGEQYF
TRBV5-1	-	TRBJ2-7	TRBD2	TGCGCCAGCAGCTCCTACGCCGGGCGGGGGGGTTCCTACGAGCAGTACTTC	CASSSYAGRGGSYEQYF
TRBV25-1	few	TRBJ2-3	TRBD2	TGTGCCAGCAGTCTAGCGGATAGCACAGATACGCAGTATTTT	CASSLADSTDTQYF
TRBV6-5	-	TRBJ1-2	-	TGTGCCAGCAGTTACTCTCAGGGGAAAGACTATGGCTACACCTTC	CASSYSQGKDYGYTF
TRBV7-9	-	TRBJ1-1	-	TGTGCCAGCAGCCCAAAGCCTCCCGGTCTTGGCACTGAAGCTTTCTTT	CASSPKPPGLGTEAFF
TRBV7-2	-	TRBJ1-1	TRBD1	TGTGCCAGCAGCCCAAGACAGGGGGGCACTGAAGCTTTCTTT	CASSPRQGGTEAFF
TRBV2	-	TRBJ2-7	-	TGTGCCAGCAGTGATTGGACTCGGCAATACGAGCAGTACTTC	CASSDWTRQYEQYF
TRBV5-6	-	TRBJ1-5	-	TGTGCCAGCAGCCGCGGACAGTATCAGCCCCAGCATTTT	CASSRGQYQPQHF
TRBV19	few	TRBJ2-1	TRBD2	TGTGCCAGTAGGACCGGGACTAGCGGTTACAATGAGCAGTTCTTC	CASRTGTSGYNEQFF
TRBV6-1	few	TRBJ1-5	TRBD1	TGTGCCAGCAGGACAGGGGGCGGTCAGCCCCAGCATTTT	CASRTGGGQPQHF
TRBV27	-	TRBJ2-7	-	TGTGCCAGCAGTCCCAAACGACTCCCACGCGGGAACGAGCAGTACTTC	CASSPKRLPRGNEQYF
TRBV7-2	once	TRBJ2-6	-	TGTGCCAGCAGCTTATGGGGCGGCTCTGGGGCCAACGTCCTGACTTTC	CASSLWGGSGANVLTF
TRBV27	once	TRBJ2-7	TRBD2	TGTGCCAGCAGCCGAAGGACTAGCGGGTTGGTCTACGAGCAGTACTTC	CASSRRTSGLVYEQYF
TRBV7-2	-	TRBJ2-1	TRBD2	TGTGCCAGCAGCTTGGCGGGAGGGCGGGATGAGCAGTTCTTC	CASSLAGGRDEQFF
TRBV19	-	TRBJ2-7	TRBD1	TGTGCCAGTGGCAGGGGGCCCTACGAGCAGTACTTC	CASGRGPYEQYF
TRBV15	once	TRBJ2-7	-	TGTGCCACCAGCAGAACTCTAGCCCGCTACGAGCAGTACTTC	CATSRTLARYEQYF
TRBV5-8	-	TRBJ2-3	TRBD2	TGTGCCAGCACCTATCTGTCGACTAGCGGGGTTATCGCAGATACGCAGTATTTT	CASTYLSTSGVIADTQYF
TRBV5-1	-	TRBJ1-1	-	TGCGCCAGCAGCTTGGTCGTCGGTTCTGAAGCTTTCTTT	CASSLVVGSEAFF
TRBV27	-	TRBJ1-1	TRBD1	TGTGCCAGCAGAACAACTGCCGGGACAGGGGAACGGCACACTGAAGCTTTCTTT	CASRTTAGTGERHTEAFF
TRBV7-9	-	TRBJ1-6	TRBD1	TGTTCCAGCAGCTTAGTACATGGACAGGGAGCCTCACCCCTCCACTTT	CSSSLVHGQGASPLHF
TRBV28	once	TRBJ1-5	TRBD1	TGTGCCAGCGGAGGGACAGGGGTTAGCAATCAGCCCCAGCATTTT	CASGGTGVSNQPQHF
TRBV5-4	-	TRBJ2-1	TRBD2	TGTGCCAGCAGCTTGGCGCTAGCGGGGGAAATTTACAATGAGCAGTTCTTC	CASSLALAGEIYNEQFF